One and the same sample provided the 20 T cell receptor beta chains below, sequenced in a study of cytomegalovirus exposure and HLA in healthy donors. It was with 60 Vbeta and 13 Jbeta primers that the PCR ran. The assay was immunoSEQ multiplex PCR, and TCRdb's table has in-frame clones only and misses some. This table has 100,000 to 150,000 clones, 77% appearing once. Sequencing used PBMCs. The receptors here all came from a woman aged 60-75 years in good health and CMV-seronegative.

This CDR3 reads CATKASRGTASSPLHF. In DNA, the CDR3 is TGTGCCACAAAAGCTTCCCGGGGGACAGCGAGTTCACCCCTCCACTTT. The J gene is TRBJ1-6, the V gene TRBV19; 7 bases match TRBD1. This CDR3 contains 16 residues. Germline V gene sequence: CDR1 LNHDA, CDR2 SQIVND (reference sequence). V lost 10 bases and J lost 9; bases outside the gene matches: 18. The whole variable domain, remainder taken from reference TRBV19 and TRBJ1-6, is DGGITQSPKYLFRKEGQNVTLSCEQNLNHDAMYWYRQDPGQGLRLIYYSQIVNDFQKGDIAEGYSVSREKKESFPLTVTSAQKNPTAFYLCATKASRGTASSPLHFGNGTRLTVT.

This clone was detected only a few times. The CDR3 coding sequence is TGTGCCAGCAGCCAAACTAGCGAGCACAATGAGCAGTTCTTC. Translation gives CASSQTSEHNEQFF. The chain has TRBV7-3 and TRBJ2-1; 7 positions match TRBD2. V dropped 5 bases and J dropped 5; count of bases not matched to a gene: 6. The CDR3 runs 14 residues. Germline V gene sequence: CDR1 SGHTA, CDR2 FQGTGA.

This chain links TRBV5-6 with TRBJ2-7, with 7 bases matching TRBD1. Looked up from germline, CDR1 is SGHDT and CDR2 is YYEEEE. The V gene end was trimmed by 4 bases and the J gene end by 2 bases; junction bases not matched to a gene: 6. The CDR3 has 14 residues. Here the CDR3 reads CASSAETGPYEQYF. In DNA, the CDR3 is TGTGCCAGCAGCGCCGAGACAGGGCCCTACGAGCAGTACTTC.

Points on this clone: At the DNA level, this CDR3 is encoded by other sequences in the same sample as well. The CDR3 spells CASSRDYRAQYF. DNA for the CDR3: TGTGCCAGTAGTCGGGACTACCGAGCCCAGTACTTC. The V call is TRBV6-1, the J call TRBJ2-5; 7 bases agree with TRBD2. Trimming removed 9 bases from V and 9 bases from J; junction bases left unmatched: 10. The CDR3 spans 12 residues. The V gene's germline CDR1 is MNHNS and CDR2 SASEGT.

In this sample, this clone turned up once. The V call is TRBV6-1, the J call TRBJ2-3, with D tentatively TRBD2 (5 bases). V lost 4 bases to trimming and J lost 7 bases, with 18 bases between them. The CDR3 contains 15 residues. Germline V gene lookup returns CDR1 MNHNS and CDR2 SASEGT. The CDR3 region has the DNA TGTGCCAGCAGTGTCCGGGATCACGCCCAGAATACGCAGTATTTT. This sequence encodes CASSVRDHAQNTQYF.

The chain recombines TRBV18 with TRBJ1-4, with 9 bases aligning to TRBD1. CDR1 is KGHSH, CDR2 LQKENI, per germline. V gave up 4 bases and J gave up 5 bases; unmatched junction bases: 5. The CDR3 is 15 amino acids. CDR3 amino acids: CASSQDRGTNEKLFF. DNA for the CDR3: TGTGCCAGCTCACAAGACAGGGGGACAAATGAAAAACTGTTTTTT.

As for this clone: One end of the junction varies from germline; a read error may be responsible. The rearrangement joins TRBV6-5 to TRBJ1-1; D gene unclear. The length of the CDR3 is 13 residues. Germline loops: CDR1 MNHEY, CDR2 SVGAGI. For the CDR3, the DNA is TGTGCCGGCAGTTACTCACGGGGCACTGAAGCTTTCTTT. Its protein product is CAGSYSRGTEAFF.

This clone was seen a few times. The rearrangement joins TRBV28 to TRBJ2-7, with D possibly being TRBD1 (6 bases). The germline V gene has CDR1 MDHEN and CDR2 SYDVKM. This CDR3 region has 15 residues. V lost 1 base to trimming and J lost 7 bases, with 17 bases between them. In nucleotides, the CDR3 is TGTGCCAGCAGTTTATCCACAGGGAAGGGCCGGGAGCAGTACTTC. Its translation is CASSLSTGKGREQYF.

The chain couples TRBV9 to TRBJ2-5; 10 nucleotides line up with TRBD1. The CDR3 is 15 residues long. V shed 3 bases, J shed 5 bases, and the junction held 7 bases outside the gene matches. Germline lookup yields CDR1 SGDLS and CDR2 YYNGEE. CDR3 nucleotides: TGTGCCAGCAGCGGCCGGGACAGGGGATGGGAGACCCAGTACTTC. Translating gives CASSGRDRGWETQYF. Drawing the rest from reference TRBV9 and TRBJ2-5, the complete variable domain is DSGVTQTPKHLITATGQRVTLRCSPRSGDLSVYWYQQSLDQGLQFLIQYYNGEERAKGNILERFSAQQFPDLHSELNLSSLELGDSALYFCASSGRDRGWETQYFGPGTRLLVL.

The rearrangement joins TRBV23-1 to TRBJ1-5; D not resolved. TRBV23-1 is identified as an open reading frame with a role that is uncertain. The V gene lost 4 bases and the J gene lost 0 bases, with 22 bases spanning the gap. The CDR3 has 19 residues. CDR3 sequence (DNA): TGCGCCAGCAGTCCGATCCTCAATAATTATGTCAGTAGCAATCAGCCCCAGCATTTT. It yields the protein CASSPILNNYVSSNQPQHF.

This clone has a single count. The rearrangement uses TRBV6-1 and TRBJ2-4; 10 bases map to TRBD2. Trimming cost V 3 bases and J 9 bases; bases outside gene matches: 14. Germline V gene sequence: CDR1 MNHNS, CDR2 SASEGT. The CDR3 is 17 amino acids. The CDR3 DNA reads as TGTGCCAGCAGTGAGGTCACACTAGCGGGAAGGGCGGCCATTCAGTACTTC. Translated, it gives CASSEVTLAGRAAIQYF.

As DNA, the CDR3 is TGTGCCAGTAGTGTCCCGGGACAGGACCAAGTCTATGGCTACACCTTC. Protein product: CASSVPGQDQVYGYTF. The chain recombines TRBV19 with TRBJ1-2, with 8 bases fitting TRBD1. Per the germline V gene, CDR1 is LNHDA and CDR2 is SQIVND (reference sequence). This CDR3 contains 16 residues. V gave up 5 bases and J gave up 4 bases; unmatched junction bases: 12. Drawing the rest from reference TRBV19 and TRBJ1-2, the complete variable domain is DGGITQSPKYLFRKEGQNVTLSCEQNLNHDAMYWYRQDPGQGLRLIYYSQIVNDFQKGDIAEGYSVSREKKESFPLTVTSAQKNPTAFYLCASSVPGQDQVYGYTFGSGTRLTVV.

The V and J genes are TRBV7-9 and TRBJ1-1; D unclear. Germline assignment: CDR1 SEHNR and CDR2 FQNEAQ (reference sequence). CDR3 length: 17 residues. The V end was cut by 1 base, the J end by 1 base, with 16 bases between. The CDR3 nucleotides are TGTGCCAGCAGCTTAGTCGGGCAGTCGGGATCGAACACTGAAGCTTTCTTT. It is translated as CASSLVGQSGSNTEAFF.

The V gene is TRBV2, the J gene TRBJ1-4, with D unclear. Trimming removed 4 bases at V and 8 bases at J, with 11 bases between. Germline V gene lookup returns CDR1 SNHLY and CDR2 FYNNEI. The CDR3 extends over 13 amino acids. As DNA, the CDR3 is TGTGCCAGCAGTGCGGGAAGTCGCGAAAAACTGTTTTTT. This gives the protein CASSAGSREKLFF.

The rearrangement joins TRBV2 to TRBJ1-6; tentative D call: TRBD1 (6 bases). V gave up 3 bases and J gave up 5 bases, with 14 bases separating them. Germline assignment: CDR1 SNHLY and CDR2 FYNNEI. This CDR3 region has 16 residues. The CDR3 DNA reads as TGTGCCAGCAGTGATCAGGGGCCCGTGAATAATTCACCCCTCCACTTT. The encoded protein is CASSDQGPVNNSPLHF.

This clone has just one count. The chain uses TRBV28 and TRBJ1-1, with a weak D call TRBD1 (6 bases). The germline gives CDR1 MDHEN, CDR2 SYDVKM. This CDR3 is 15 amino acids long. Trimming removed 6 bases from V and 0 bases from J, with 14 bases in between. CDR3 DNA sequence: TGTGCCAGCAGACCCTCCTACAGGGTGAACACTGAAGCTTTCTTT. It codes for CASRPSYRVNTEAFF.

Remarks on this clone: Lacking the conserved final phenylalanine or tryptophan, this CDR3 likely reflects a read error. The DNA is omitted, as the CDR3 cannot be located on it reliably, and the CDR3 follows TCRdb's listing. This sequence joins TRBV21-1 and TRBJ1-1. TRBV21-1 is a pseudogene locus. The CDR3 sequence runs 12 residues, both termini included. The CDR3 is CASSSRIEGGDM.

The CDR3 is CASSLPLYEQYF. In DNA form, the CDR3 reads TGTGCCAGCAGCCTCCCCCTCTACGAGCAGTACTTC. The rearrangement uses TRBV28 and TRBJ2-7; no firm D call. The V and J ends lost 6 bases and 3 bases respectively, with 9 bases between them. Germline CDR1 is MDHEN and CDR2 is SYDVKM. There are 12 residues in the CDR3.

This clone was counted once. V gene TRBV9 combines with J gene TRBJ2-1; possibly TRBD2 for D (7 bases). CDR3 size: 16 residues. V was shortened by 0 bases and J by 0 bases, with 10 bases between the two germline ends. Per the germline V gene, CDR1 is SGDLS and CDR2 is YYNGEE. CDR3 bases: TGTGCCAGCAGCGTAGGCGGGGGCTTCTCCTACAATGAGCAGTTCTTC. Protein sequence: CASSVGGGFSYNEQFF.

This clone was counted once. The V gene is TRBV6-5, the J gene TRBJ2-4, with D unclear. With 8 bases removed from V and 0 bases from J, the gap between germline ends came to 14 bases. CDR3 size: 15 residues. The germline V gene has CDR1 MNHEY and CDR2 SVGAGI. The CDR3 region is CASSHSSLAKNIQYF. CDR3 nucleotides: TGTGCCAGCTCACACAGTTCTCTAGCCAAAAACATTCAGTACTTC.